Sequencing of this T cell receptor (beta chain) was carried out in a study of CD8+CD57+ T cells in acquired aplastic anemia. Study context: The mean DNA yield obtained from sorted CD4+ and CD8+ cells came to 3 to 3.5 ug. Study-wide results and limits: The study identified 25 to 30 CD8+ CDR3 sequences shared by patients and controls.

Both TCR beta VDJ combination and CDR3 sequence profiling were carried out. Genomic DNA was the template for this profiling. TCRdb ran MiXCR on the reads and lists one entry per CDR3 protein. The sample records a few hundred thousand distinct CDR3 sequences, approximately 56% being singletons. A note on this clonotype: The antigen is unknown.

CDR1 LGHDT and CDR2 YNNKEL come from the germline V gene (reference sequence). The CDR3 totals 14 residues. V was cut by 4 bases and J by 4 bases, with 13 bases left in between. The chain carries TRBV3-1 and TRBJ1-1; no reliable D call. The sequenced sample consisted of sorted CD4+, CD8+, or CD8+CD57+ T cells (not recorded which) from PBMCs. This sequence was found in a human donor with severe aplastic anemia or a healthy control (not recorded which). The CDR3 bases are TGTGCCAGCAGCCGAGTCAAAATCGGCACTGAAGCTTTCTTT. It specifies CASSRVKIGTEAFF.